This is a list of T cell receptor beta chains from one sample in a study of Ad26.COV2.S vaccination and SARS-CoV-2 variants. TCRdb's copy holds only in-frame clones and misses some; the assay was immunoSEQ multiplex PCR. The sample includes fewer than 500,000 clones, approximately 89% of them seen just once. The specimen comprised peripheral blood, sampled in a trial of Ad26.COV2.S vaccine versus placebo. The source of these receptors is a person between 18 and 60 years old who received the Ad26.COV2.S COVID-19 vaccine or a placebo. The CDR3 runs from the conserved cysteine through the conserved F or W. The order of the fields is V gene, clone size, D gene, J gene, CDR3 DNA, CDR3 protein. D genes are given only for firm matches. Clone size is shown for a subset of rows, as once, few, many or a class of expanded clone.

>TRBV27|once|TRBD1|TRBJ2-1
TGTGCCAGCTCCATCTGGACAGGGGGGTTCAATGAGCAGTTCTTC
CASSIWTGGFNEQFF
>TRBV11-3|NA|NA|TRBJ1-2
TGTGCCAGCAGCTTAGAAGCGGGTAACTATGGCTACACCTTC
CASSLEAGNYGYTF
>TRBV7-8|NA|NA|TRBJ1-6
TGTGCCAGCAGCCCCTCTTGGCGACCCCTCCACTTT
CASSPSWRPLHF
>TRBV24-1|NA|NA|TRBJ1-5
TGTGCCACCAGTGATTCATTGAGGGGCAATCAGCCCCAGCATTTT
CATSDSLRGNQPQHF
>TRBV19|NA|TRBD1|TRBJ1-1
TGTGCCAGTAGTATAGGATACAGGGGAGAGTTACCTGAAGCTTTCTTT
CASSIGYRGELPEAFF
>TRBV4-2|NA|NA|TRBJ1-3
TGTGCCAGCAGCCAAGTGCTTAAGGGGACCAGGACGGGATACAGACAGCGTCATGAAAACACCATATATTTT
CASSQVLKGTRTGYRQRHENTIYF
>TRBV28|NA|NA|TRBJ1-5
TGTGCCAGCAGTCCCCAGGGCCCCAGGTATCAGCCCCAGCATTTT
CASSPQGPRYQPQHF
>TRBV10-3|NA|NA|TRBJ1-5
TGTGCCATCAGTGAAGCAGGGTACTATCAGCCCCAGCATTTT
CAISEAGYYQPQHF
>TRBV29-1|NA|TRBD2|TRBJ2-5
TGCAGCGCTCGGCCGGGGGGAGAGACCCAGTACTTC
CSARPGGETQYF
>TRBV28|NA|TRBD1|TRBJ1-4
TGTGCCAGCAGTTGGTTCGGACAGGGAACTAATGAAAAACTGTTTTTT
CASSWFGQGTNEKLFF
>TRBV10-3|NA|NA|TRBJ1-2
TGTGCCATCAGTGAGCCCTTGACGGGCAGTTATGGCTACACCTTC
CAISEPLTGSYGYTF
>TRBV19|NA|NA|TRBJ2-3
TGTGCCAGTTCGGGGAATACGCAGTATTTT
CASSGNTQYF
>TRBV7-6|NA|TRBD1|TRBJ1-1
TGTGCCAGCAGTTTCGCCACAGGGGCTCAGGGGAACACTGAAGCTTTCTTT
CASSFATGAQGNTEAFF
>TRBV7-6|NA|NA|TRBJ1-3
TGTGCCAGCAGCTTAGTCGGGGGATCGTGGAACACCATATATTTT
CASSLVGGSWNTIYF
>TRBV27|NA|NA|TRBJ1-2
TGTGCCAGCAGTCCTCCCCCGGGACAAGGTGGCTACACCTTC
CASSPPPGQGGYTF
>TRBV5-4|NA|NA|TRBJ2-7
TGTGCCAGCAGCCCGGGTAGGCAGGGGTTCTACGAGCAGTACTTC
CASSPGRQGFYEQYF
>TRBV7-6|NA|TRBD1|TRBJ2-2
TGTGCCAGCAGCTATCCCGGGACAGGGGGCACCGGGGAGCTGTTTTTT
CASSYPGTGGTGELFF
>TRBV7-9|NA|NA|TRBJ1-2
TGTGCCAGCAGCTTGAGGGACGGCTATGGCTACACCTTC
CASSLRDGYGYTF
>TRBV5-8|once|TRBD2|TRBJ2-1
TGTGCCAGCAGCTTGAGATCTCGGAGCGGGAAGGGAGGTGAGCAGTTCTTC
CASSLRSRSGKGGEQFF
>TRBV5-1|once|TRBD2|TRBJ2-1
TGCGCCAGCAGCTCACTAGCGGGTAATGAGCAGTTCTTC
CASSSLAGNEQFF
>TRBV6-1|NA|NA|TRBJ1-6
TGTGCCAGCAGTGAAAGGACTAATTCACCCCTCCACTTT
CASSERTNSPLHF
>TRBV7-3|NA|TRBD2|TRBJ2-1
TGTGCCAGCAGCTTAAGCGGGGGGACCTACAATGAGCAGTTCTTC
CASSLSGGTYNEQFF
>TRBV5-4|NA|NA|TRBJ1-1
TGTGCCAGCAGACCGGACTGGAACAGGGACACTGAAGCTTTCTTT
CASRPDWNRDTEAFF
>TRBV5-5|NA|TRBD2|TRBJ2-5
TGTGCCAGCAGCTCTGGACTAGCGGGGGAGACCCAGTACTTC
CASSSGLAGETQYF
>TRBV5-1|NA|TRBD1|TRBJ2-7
TGCGCCAGCAGCAACTCTGACAGGGGAGGGCAGTACTTC
CASSNSDRGGQYF
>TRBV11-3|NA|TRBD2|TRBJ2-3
TGTGCCAGCAGCCCACCTAGCGGGAGAGGGGGGGGTGGCACAGATACGCAGTATTTT
CASSPPSGRGGGGTDTQYF
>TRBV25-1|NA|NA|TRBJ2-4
TGTGCCAGCAGCCTCCTAGGGGACACAAACATTCAGTACTTC
CASSLLGDTNIQYF
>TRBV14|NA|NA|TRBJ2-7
TGTGCCAGCCGCCCGTCAACGACCTACGAGCAGTACTTC
CASRPSTTYEQYF